These 18 T cell receptor beta chains were all obtained from the same sample, sequenced in a study of blood T cell repertoires in COVID-19. Sequenced by immunoSEQ multiplex PCR; TCRdb stores in-frame clones only, minus some. The sample holds 250,000 to 300,000 clones, about 90% seen once. Sequencing was performed on peripheral blood. The source is a woman in her seventies with COVID-19, enrolled during active disease.

The V call is TRBV5-6, the J call TRBJ2-5, with 7 bases aligning to TRBD1. CDR1 is SGHDT, CDR2 YYEEEE, per germline. V dropped 2 bases and J dropped 11; count of bases not matched to a gene: 3. The CDR3 is 11 amino acids. The CDR3 sequence: CASSFDRAQYF. The CDR3 coding sequence is TGTGCCAGCAGCTTCGACAGGGCTCAGTACTTC.

Comments on this clone: Other DNA variants within this sample encode the same CDR3. The chain has TRBV30 and TRBJ1-1, with unresolved D. The CDR3 sequence is 12 residues long. The germline CDR1 and CDR2 sequences are GTSNPN and SVGIG (reference sequence). V was clipped by 3 bases and J by 4 bases, with 9 bases between them. The CDR3 nucleotides are TGTGCCTGGAGGTCCCCAGGCACTGAAGCTTTCTTT. Translating it yields CAWRSPGTEAFF.

The rearrangement links TRBV19 to TRBJ2-3; no reliable D call. Germline lookup yields CDR1 LNHDA and CDR2 SQIVND (reference sequence). V was pared by 1 base and J by 2 bases, with 7 bases between. The CDR3 runs to 14 residues. The CDR3 here is CASSIGTYTDTQYF. Written as DNA, the CDR3 is TGTGCCAGTAGTATAGGCACTTACACAGATACGCAGTATTTT.

This clone has a handful of counts. Other DNA sequences in this sample translate to the same CDR3. The rearrangement uses TRBV2 and TRBJ2-7; no definite D call. The CDR3 loop spans 12 amino acids. V lost 5 bases to trimming and J lost 3 bases, with 8 bases between them. The germline V gene has CDR1 SNHLY and CDR2 FYNNEI. The CDR3 here is CASSLSSYEQYF. In DNA form, the CDR3 reads TGTGCCAGCAGTCTTAGCAGCTACGAGCAGTACTTC.

J is TRBJ1-1 and V is TRBV3-1 (or the pseudogene TRBV3-2), with TRBD1 as a possible D gene (6 bases). The CDR3 contains 13 residues. Trimming cost V 4 bases and J 6 bases, with 12 bases left between them. The germline V gene encodes CDR1 LGHDT and CDR2 YNNKEL (reference sequence). The CDR3 protein is CASSPTGFAEAFF. The CDR3 coding sequence is TGTGCCAGCAGCCCAACAGGGTTCGCTGAAGCTTTCTTT.

The J gene is TRBJ2-1, the V gene TRBV27; 10 bases map to TRBD2. V dropped 4 bases and J dropped 8; count of bases not matched to a gene: 8. The CDR3 extends over 15 amino acids. Germline V gene sequence: CDR1 MNHEY, CDR2 SMNVEV (reference sequence). CDR3 in amino acids: CASSSPGLARYEQFF. CDR3 sequence (DNA): TGTGCCAGCAGTTCACCGGGACTAGCGAGGTATGAGCAGTTCTTC.

This clone was observed a handful of times. This chain joins TRBV18 and TRBJ1-4; D is uncertain. Trimming shortened V by 6 bases and J by 14 bases, and 13 bases separated the two germline ends. This CDR3 comprises 11 residues. Germline-derived CDR1 and CDR2 are KGHSH and LQKENI. In DNA, the CDR3 is TGTGCCAGCTCGCCCTCTACTGATCTGTTTTTT. Amino acids: CASSPSTDLFF.

This clone appeared a single time. This chain uses TRBV30 with TRBJ1-3; D is unresolved. CDR1 is GTSNPN, CDR2 SVGIG, per germline (reference sequence). The V gene lost 2 bases and the J gene lost 6 bases, with 5 bases spanning the gap. This CDR3 comprises 11 residues. CDR3 bases: TGTGCCTGGAGTCTCCTAAACACCATATATTTT. This gives the protein CAWSLLNTIYF.

V and J are TRBV6-5 and TRBJ2-7; D call uncertain. Germline CDR1 and CDR2: MNHEY and SVGAGI. This CDR3 contains 15 residues. Trimming left V 5 bases short and J 3 bases short, with 17 bases between. The DNA for the CDR3 is TGTGCCAGCAGTCGCAAGGATCAGGCAGTCTACGAGCAGTACTTC. Residues: CASSRKDQAVYEQYF.

The genes are TRBV11-3 and TRBJ2-7; no definite D call. V was cut by 8 bases and J by 0 bases, with 11 bases left in between. Germline CDR1 SGHNT, CDR2 YENEEA. The CDR3 contains 13 residues. The CDR3, as DNA: TGTGCCAGCGGGCCCGGTGGCTCCTACGAGCAGTACTTC. The encoded protein is CASGPGGSYEQYF.

V and J are TRBV18 and TRBJ2-1; 9 nucleotides align to TRBD1. CDR3 length: 15 amino acids. The germline gives CDR1 KGHSH, CDR2 LQKENI. The ends lost 6 bases at V and 1 base at J; junction bases unmatched: 4. The CDR3: CASSAGTGSYNEQFF. The CDR3 DNA reads TGTGCCAGCTCGGCCGGGACAGGGTCCTACAATGAGCAGTTCTTC.

The CDR3 DNA reads TGCGCCAGCAGCCGGACAGGGGACCTCTACGAGCAGTACTTC. The encoded protein is CASSRTGDLYEQYF. V is TRBV5-1 and J is TRBJ2-7; 9 bases are a match to TRBD1. CDR1 SGHRS and CDR2 YFSETQ come from the germline V gene. V dropped 4 bases and J dropped 3; count of bases not matched to a gene: 5. The CDR3 totals 14 residues. The full variable domain, its missing parts supplied by reference TRBV5-1 and TRBJ2-7, is KAGVTQTPRYLIKTRGQQVTLSCSPISGHRSVSWYQQTPGQGLQFLFEYFSETQRNKGNFPGRFSGRQFSNSRSEMNVSTLELGDSALYLCASSRTGDLYEQYFGPGTRLTVT.

The chain has TRBV5-1 and TRBJ1-2, with D perhaps matching TRBD1 (6 bases). Germline V gene data show CDR1 as SGHRS and CDR2 as YFSETQ. Deletions cut 6 bases from V and 5 bases from J, with 17 bases between. CDR3 length equals 14 residues. The CDR3 DNA is TGCGCCAGCACCGTCAAAGCAGGGGTATATGGCTACACCTTC. Translation gives CASTVKAGVYGYTF.

V gene TRBV7-9 combines with J gene TRBJ2-7, with D possibly being TRBD2 (5 bases). Trimming pared 10 bases from V and 2 bases from J, leaving 15 bases between. Germline assignment: CDR1 SEHNR and CDR2 FQNEAQ (reference sequence). This CDR3 region has 13 residues. CDR3: CAIEGRTTYEQYF. CDR3 coding DNA: TGTGCCATCGAGGGCCGTACAACCTACGAGCAGTACTTC.

The chain carries TRBV6-4 and TRBJ1-2, with D perhaps matching TRBD1 (5 bases). Germline CDR1 is MRHNA and CDR2 is SNTAGT. The CDR3 loop spans 13 amino acids. Deletions cut 5 bases from V and 4 bases from J, with 11 bases between. This CDR3 reads CASSQSGSYGYTF. The CDR3 coding sequence is TGTGCCAGCAGTCAGTCAGGGTCCTATGGCTACACCTTC.

The chain employs TRBV24-1 and TRBJ1-5; the D is unclear. V was cut by 2 bases and J by 12 bases, with 22 bases left in between. Per the germline V gene, CDR1 is KGHDR and CDR2 is SFDVKD. CDR3 size: 16 residues. CDR3 nucleotides: TGTGCCACCAGTGATTCTTCAGGCAGCCTTCAGTTGCACCAGCATTTT. Encoded protein: CATSDSSGSLQLHQHF.

The V gene is TRBV19, the J gene TRBJ1-5, with 7 bases fitting TRBD1. V lost 5 bases and J lost 5; bases outside the gene matches: 9. CDR1 LNHDA and CDR2 SQIVND come from the germline V gene (reference sequence). The CDR3 is made up of 15 amino acids. DNA for the CDR3: TGTGCCAGTAGTGATATCCGGGACAGATATCAGCCCCAGCATTTT. Protein product: CASSDIRDRYQPQHF.

The chain uses TRBV10-3 and TRBJ2-6; 10 nucleotides line up with TRBD1. Germline V gives CDR1 ENHRY, CDR2 SYGVKD. The CDR3 runs 17 residues. V trimming: 4 bases; J trimming: 3 bases; junction bases outside the gene matches: 6. The CDR3, as DNA: TGTGCCATCAGTGCCGGGACAGGGGCTAATGGGGCCAACGTCCTGACTTTC. Its translation is CAISAGTGANGANVLTF.